This record looks at one T cell receptor (beta chain) sequence and its context. Its target is not known. The data stem from a study of identifying expanded T cells in peripheral blood. Overall study results and limits: Differentially abundant clones: about 1.3 between replicates, 16.4 at 2 to 3 weeks, around 20 at four. Across healthy donors, higher total template counts meant significantly greater roughly two-week count variance.

Only in-frame clones appear in the TCRdb table, and some are missing; sequencing was by immunoSEQ multiplex PCR. The table lists about 58,000 clones, around 83% of them singletons. This CDR3 region has 12 residues. V lost 5 bases and J lost 8, with 12 bases in between. CDR1 is MNHEY, CDR2 SMNVEV, per germline (reference sequence). Healthy donors had no documented immune events, such as infections, while sampled. This TCR came from a person aged 18 to 75 in good health. The J gene is TRBJ1-2, the V gene TRBV27; D gene uncertain. Sequenced: blood. The CDR3 sequence is CASSSDMSGYTF. DNA for the CDR3: TGTGCCAGCAGTAGTGACATGTCCGGCTACACCTTC.